Following are 2 T cell receptor beta chains from one sample sequenced in a study of blood T cell repertoires in COVID-19. Sequenced by immunoSEQ multiplex PCR; TCRdb stores in-frame clones only, minus some. The sample lists over 200,000 clones; 80% to 90% were seen once. Material: PBMCs or T cells enriched from blood (not recorded which). The source of these receptors is a woman under 40 who had been exposed to COVID-19.

A few counts support this clone. The chain has TRBV3-1 (or the pseudogene TRBV3-2) and TRBJ1-2, with D perhaps TRBD1 (6 bases). V gave up 1 base and J gave up 12 bases, with 15 bases separating them. CDR1 and CDR2 from the germline V gene are LGHDT and YNNKEL (reference sequence). The CDR3 has 13 amino acids. The CDR3 nucleotides are TGTGCCAGCAGCCAAGTAGGGACACGGGATAACACCTTC. It translates to CASSQVGTRDNTF.

This sequence joins TRBV7-8 and TRBJ1-1; 7 bases are shared with TRBD1. The CDR3 spans 14 residues. J was trimmed by 5 bases and V by 1 base; bases with no gene match: 4. The germline V gene has CDR1 SGHVS and CDR2 FQNEAQ. CDR3 sequence (DNA): TGTGCCAGCAGCTTAGGAGGGGGCGGGACTGAAGCTTTCTTT. Translated: CASSLGGGGTEAFF.